This TCR beta chain was captured in a study of control samples from healthy donors and cancer patients. Sequencing used immunoSEQ multiplex PCR; TCRdb keeps in-frame clones, though not all of them. The sample carries 150,000 to 180,000 clones, 93% recorded once. CDR3 length: 17 amino acids. The clonotype comes from a middle-aged man in good health. The specimen was blood. The gene calls are TRBV21-1 and TRBJ2-1. TRBV21-1 is a listed pseudogene. The CDR3 DNA sequence: TGTGCCAGCAGCAAAGTAGCAGGCCTGAGCTCCTACAATGAGCAGTTCTTC. This translates into CASSKVAGLSSYNEQFF.